The 10 T cell receptor beta chains below all came from one sample that was sequenced in a study of PD-1 blockade in classical Hodgkin lymphoma. TCRdb's table, derived via immunoSEQ multiplex PCR, lists solely in-frame clones and lacks some. The sample shows fewer than 80,000 clones, roughly two thirds of them seen only once. After autologous stem cell transplantation all patients relapsed, and prior brentuximab vedotin exposure differed between cohorts. The specimen comprised peripheral blood mononuclear cells (PBMCs), sampled before the second cycle of nivolumab. These receptors were obtained from a human donor with classical Hodgkin lymphoma.

The V gene is TRBV7-3, the J gene TRBJ1-2; no reliable D call. This CDR3 is 13 amino acids long. V shed 3 bases and J shed 1 base, with 6 bases lying between them. CDR1 and CDR2 from the germline V gene are SGHTA and FQGTGA. The CDR3 loop reads CASSFGDNYGYTF. The CDR3 DNA is TGTGCCAGCAGCTTCGGAGATAACTATGGCTACACCTTC. Variable domain in full (rest from reference TRBV7-3 and TRBJ1-2): GAGVSQTPSNKVTEKGKYVELRCDPISGHTALYWYRQSLGQGPEFLIYFQGTGAADDSGLPNDRFFAVRPEGSVSTLKIQRTERGDSAVYLCASSFGDNYGYTFGSGTRLTVV.

V gene TRBV5-6 combines with J gene TRBJ1-4, with a possible D match to TRBD1 (5 bases). This CDR3 contains 15 residues. Germline lookup yields CDR1 SGHDT and CDR2 YYEEEE. V was trimmed by 4 bases and J by 10 bases, leaving 20 bases between them. The CDR3 DNA follows: TGTGCCAGCAGCGGGGGAGGGCCCCAAAGGGCAAAACTGTTTTTT. Translating it yields CASSGGGPQRAKLFF. Full variable domain (missing parts from reference TRBV5-6 and TRBJ1-4): DAGVTQSPTHLIKTRGQQVTLRCSPKSGHDTVSWYQQALGQGPQFIFQYYEEEERQRGNFPDRFSGHQFPNYSSELNVNALLLGDSALYLCASSGGGPQRAKLFFGSGTQLSVL.

This clone appeared a few times. V and J are TRBV29-1 and TRBJ1-1; D is unresolved. With 4 bases removed from V and 4 bases from J, the gap between germline ends came to 13 bases. CDR3 length: 13 amino acids. Per germline, CDR1 SQVTM and CDR2 ANQGSEA. In DNA form, the CDR3 reads TGCAGCGTTGTACGGCTTGAGGGCACTGAAGCTTTCTTT. The encoded protein is CSVVRLEGTEAFF.

The CDR3 protein is CASSMGGSYNSPLHF. The CDR3 DNA reads TGTGCCAGTAGTATGGGCGGGTCCTATAATTCACCCCTCCACTTT. This chain links TRBV19 with TRBJ1-6; D unresolved. Germline CDR1 reads LNHDA; CDR2 reads SQIVND (reference sequence). V dropped 3 bases and J dropped 1 base, with 7 bases sitting between them. The CDR3 contains 15 residues.

This rearrangement joins TRBV7-9 to TRBJ1-5, with D possibly matching TRBD1 (6 bases). The V end was cut by 2 bases, the J end by 3 bases, with 14 bases between. The germline V gene encodes CDR1 SEHNR and CDR2 FQNEAQ (reference sequence). The CDR3 totals 16 residues. As DNA, the CDR3 is TGTGCCAGCAGCTTAAATATGGGACACCCCAATCAGCCCCAGCATTTT. This codes for CASSLNMGHPNQPQHF.

This clone occurred a few times. This chain uses TRBV6-1 with TRBJ2-7, with 10 bases that match TRBD1. Germline lookup yields CDR1 MNHNS and CDR2 SASEGT. This CDR3 has 13 amino acids. J lost 7 bases, V lost 4 bases, and 4 bases had no gene match. The CDR3 region is CASSAGQGVEQYF. CDR3 coding DNA: TGTGCCAGCAGTGCCGGACAGGGGGTAGAGCAGTACTTC.

This chain connects TRBV6-6 to TRBJ2-7; 8 nucleotides align to TRBD1. CDR3 length: 12 amino acids. Germline V gene sequence: CDR1 MNHNY, CDR2 SVGAGI (reference sequence). The J segment lost 7 bases and the V segment lost 5 bases, leaving 4 bases of the junction unmatched. The CDR3 here is CASSIYRGEQYF. The CDR3, as DNA: TGTGCCAGCAGTATTTACAGGGGGGAGCAGTACTTC.

The V call is TRBV6-6, the J call TRBJ1-2; 7 bases map to TRBD1. The CDR3 consists of 16 residues. Trimming removed 5 bases from V and 8 bases from J; junction bases left unmatched: 17. The germline V gene encodes CDR1 MNHNY and CDR2 SVGAGI (reference sequence). The CDR3 coding sequence is TGTGCCAGCAGTGTTTATGGGACAGTCGGTGTGGAAGGCTACACCTTC. Protein sequence: CASSVYGTVGVEGYTF.

The chain uses TRBV27 and TRBJ2-7; 8 bases fit TRBD1. CDR1 is MNHEY and CDR2 is SMNVEV in the germline V gene (reference sequence). The V and J ends lost 6 bases and 3 bases, in that order; junction bases with no gene match: 10. CDR3 length equals 15 residues. CDR3 sequence reads: CASSQGGTGVYEQYF. CDR3 in DNA: TGTGCCAGCAGCCAAGGTGGGACAGGAGTCTACGAGCAGTACTTC.

V and J are TRBV6-6 and TRBJ1-3; 8 bases are shared with TRBD1. The CDR3 consists of 16 residues. Germline V lookup: CDR1 MNHNY, CDR2 SVGAGI (reference sequence). Trimming at V came to 0 bases and at J to 5 bases, leaving 6 bases not matched to a gene. In nucleotides, the CDR3 is TGTGCCAGCAGTTACTCGGTAGGGACAGGAAGAAACACCATATATTTT. It is translated as CASSYSVGTGRNTIYF.